A selection of T cell receptor beta chains follows, all from one sample in a study of shared clonotypes between healthy human individuals. TCRdb's table, derived via immunoSEQ multiplex PCR, lists solely in-frame clones and lacks some. Of 400,000 to 500,000 clones listed, around 80% are singletons. The sample comprised PBMCs. These receptors originate from a woman in her forties in good health. Some clones in this sample may be carry-over from other donors' samples. Both conserved end residues are part of each CDR3. Each record gives: clone size, V gene, D gene, J gene, CDR3 protein, CDR3 DNA. The D gene is left open where the match is weak. Clone sizes are given selectively: once, few, many, or a class where the clone is expanded.

-	TRBV27	TRBD2	TRBJ2-7	CASSLSPGLAGREQYF	TGTGCCAGCAGTTTATCTCCGGGACTAGCGGGAAGGGAGCAGTACTTC
few	TRBV15	TRBD1	TRBJ2-3	CATSRGSRGLGTDTQYF	TGTGCCACCAGCAGAGGTTCCAGGGGGCTCGGCACAGATACGCAGTATTTT
-	TRBV14	-	TRBJ2-1	CASSQSGQGGRIF	TGTGCCAGCAGCCAATCTGGCCAAGGTGGGAGAATCTTC
-	TRBV27	-	TRBJ2-7	CASRPRTGHEQYF	TGTGCCAGCAGACCAAGGACCGGGCACGAGCAGTACTTC
once	TRBV7-7	-	TRBJ2-1	CASSRSGSDNEQFF	TGTGCTAGCAGCAGGAGCGGGTCTGACAATGAGCAGTTCTTC
-	TRBV10-3	TRBD2	TRBJ2-1	CAISGKLAGDNEQFF	TGTGCCATCAGTGGAAAACTAGCGGGAGACAATGAGCAGTTCTTC
once	TRBV18	TRBD2	TRBJ2-1	CASSFRTSDNEQFF	TGTGCCAGCTCATTCCGGACTAGTGACAATGAGCAGTTCTTC
many	TRBV6-5	-	TRBJ2-7	CASSPSEAYEQYF	TGTGCCAGCAGTCCTAGCGAGGCCTACGAGCAGTACTTC
many	TRBV28	TRBD2	TRBJ2-1	CASSLAGGSYNEQFF	TGTGCCAGCAGTTTAGCGGGAGGTAGCTACAATGAGCAGTTCTTC
-	TRBV7-3	TRBD1	TRBJ2-1	CASSWTGGNEQFF	TGTGCCAGCAGCTGGACAGGGGGCAATGAGCAGTTCTTC
-	TRBV7-8	-	TRBJ1-3	CASSLAPGNSGNTIYF	TGTGCCAGCAGCTTAGCCCCAGGGAACTCTGGAAACACCATATATTTT
-	TRBV2	-	TRBJ2-1	CASSLLARDNEQFF	TGTGCCAGCAGTCTCCTGGCCAGGGACAATGAGCAGTTCTTC
-	TRBV5-1	-	TRBJ2-7	CASSLAGGRESQYF	TGCGCCAGCAGCTTGGCCGGGGGAAGGGAGTCACAGTACTTC
few	TRBV9	-	TRBJ1-3	CASSVGDHSGNTIYF	TGTGCCAGCAGCGTAGGGGATCACTCTGGAAACACCATATATTTT
many	TRBV6-6	-	TRBJ2-6	CASSLGSSGANVLTF	TGTGCCAGCAGTTTAGGTAGCTCTGGGGCCAACGTCCTGACTTTC
-	TRBV18	TRBD1	TRBJ2-7	CASSTGQGREQYF	TGTGCCAGCTCAACCGGACAGGGGAGAGAGCAGTACTTC
-	TRBV28	-	TRBJ2-5	CASSLGQQETQYF	TGTGCCAGCAGTTTAGGCCAACAAGAGACCCAGTACTTC
-	TRBV28	TRBD1	TRBJ2-2	CASSFGQGTGELFF	TGTGCCAGCAGTTTCGGACAGGGGACCGGGGAGCTGTTTTTT
-	TRBV19	TRBD1	TRBJ1-5	CASRGTDSNQPQHF	TGTGCCAGTAGGGGGACAGATAGCAATCAGCCCCAGCATTTT
-	TRBV4-1	-	TRBJ2-5	CASSQLGLLGETQYF	TGCGCCAGCAGCCAATTGGGCCTACTAGGGGAGACCCAGTACTTC
-	TRBV6-5	-	TRBJ2-7	CASRATGTGGEQYF	TGTGCCAGCAGGGCCACCGGGACCGGGGGCGAGCAGTACTTC
-	TRBV7-2	TRBD2	TRBJ2-2	CASSLARSGLAGGRTGELFF	TGTGCCAGCAGCTTAGCCCGGAGCGGACTAGCGGGAGGGAGAACCGGGGAGCTGTTTTTT
-	TRBV9	-	TRBJ2-2	CASSIPPLSGELFF	TGTGCCAGCAGCATCCCCCCACTTAGCGGGGAGCTGTTTTTT
-	TRBV10-1	TRBD2	TRBJ2-1	CASSESVGAGVEQFF	TGCGCCAGCAGTGAGTCAGTCGGGGCGGGAGTTGAGCAGTTCTTC
-	TRBV30	-	TRBJ1-1	CAWSVHQGGGF	TGTGCCTGGAGTGTACACCAGGGAGGGGGGTTT
-	TRBV6-1	-	TRBJ1-3	CASSEHLGVSGNTIYF	TGTGCCAGCAGTGAACACCTAGGGGTCTCTGGAAACACCATATATTTT
-	TRBV9	TRBD1	TRBJ1-3	CASSVGQGASLNTIYF	TGTGCCAGCAGCGTGGGACAGGGGGCTTCCTTAAACACCATATATTTT
-	TRBV7-2	TRBD2	TRBJ2-1	CASSRLGTSGHNEQFF	TGTGCCAGCAGCCGCCTCGGGACTAGCGGACACAATGAGCAGTTCTTC
-	TRBV5-1	-	TRBJ2-7	CASNLAGSYEQYF	TGCGCCAGCAACTTGGCCGGCAGCTACGAGCAGTACTTC
-	TRBV11-1	-	TRBJ2-7	CASSSGGYEQYF	TGTGCCAGCAGCTCGGGTGGTTACGAGCAGTACTTC
-	TRBV7-2	-	TRBJ1-1	CASSRTANTEAFF	TGTGCCAGCAGCCGGACAGCGAACACTGAAGCTTTCTTT
-	TRBV5-1	TRBD1	TRBJ1-2	CASSLAEGADGYTF	TGCGCCAGCAGCTTGGCTGAGGGGGCGGATGGCTACACCTTC
-	TRBV28	TRBD1	TRBJ1-1	CASRAGQRDTEAFF	TGTGCCAGCAGAGCGGGACAGAGGGACACTGAAGCTTTCTTT
-	TRBV27	-	TRBJ2-1	CASSFPPTGHSYNEQFF	TGTGCCAGCAGTTTCCCCCCCACGGGTCACTCCTACAATGAGCAGTTCTTC
-	TRBV10-3	TRBD2	TRBJ2-5	CAISDGLAGGGKETQYF	TGTGCCATCAGTGATGGACTAGCGGGAGGGGGAAAAGAGACCCAGTACTTC
-	TRBV10-1	TRBD2	TRBJ2-5	CASSEKVLREGEETQYF	TGCGCCAGCAGTGAGAAGGTTTTGAGGGAGGGAGAGGAGACCCAGTACTTC
-	TRBV7-9	TRBD1	TRBJ2-7	CASSFRDRGYEQYF	TGTGCCAGCAGCTTTCGGGACAGGGGGTATGAGCAGTACTTC
-	TRBV11-2	-	TRBJ2-5	CASSFSGNGVETQYF	TGTGCCAGCAGCTTTAGCGGAAACGGGGTGGAGACCCAGTACTTC
once	TRBV28	-	TRBJ1-5	CASSFGGSAQHF	TGTGCCAGCAGTTTCGGTGGGTCGGCCCAGCATTTT
-	TRBV30	-	TRBJ2-1	CAWSVYIKREQFF	TGTGCCTGGAGTGTCTATATTAAGCGGGAGCAGTTCTTC
-	TRBV5-5	-	TRBJ2-7	CASSLQGLVSEQYF	TGTGCCAGCAGCTTGCAGGGGTTAGTCTCCGAGCAGTACTTC
-	TRBV4-2	TRBD1	TRBJ1-5	CASSQDRVSNQPQHF	TGTGCCAGCAGCCAGGACAGGGTTAGCAATCAGCCCCAGCATTTT
-	TRBV10-2	TRBD1	TRBJ1-5	CASSSTGDNQPQHF	TGCGCCAGCAGTAGTACAGGGGACAATCAGCCCCAGCATTTT
-	TRBV6-1	TRBD1	TRBJ2-3	CASSDRDREYTDTQYF	TGTGCCAGCAGTGACCGGGACAGGGAATACACAGATACGCAGTATTTT